A single sample gave rise to the 19 T cell receptor beta chains below, sequenced in a study of control samples from healthy donors and cancer patients (TCRdb year 2020). Library prep was done by the immunoSEQ multiplex PCR assay. TCRdb took this table from immuneACCESS and kept in-frame rearrangements with V and J called. Such tables lack part of the clones; where checked against another copy, unresolved V genes explain under half of the gap, and the rest is unexplained. The sample has about 130,000 clones on record, roughly 88% of them singletons. The ten largest clones capture more than 2.5% of the sample. Sequenced material: blood. These receptors were obtained from a man between 45 and 60 years old in good health.

This chain uses TRBV2 with TRBJ2-7; no firm D call. The V gene's germline CDR1 is SNHLY and CDR2 FYNNEI. The CDR3 contains 12 residues. V lost 7 bases to trimming and J lost 5 bases, with 12 bases between them. The CDR3 bases are TGTGCCAGCACGGCGGAAGGAGACGAGCAGTACTTC. Translating it yields CASTAEGDEQYF.

The chain links TRBV10-1 to TRBJ1-1; the D gene is possibly TRBD1 (5 bases). Trimming pared 5 bases from V and 4 bases from J, leaving 14 bases between. The germline CDR1 and CDR2 sequences are WNHNN and SYGVQD (reference sequence). The CDR3 totals 14 residues. The CDR3 DNA follows: TGCGCCAGCAGTCAGGGTGAGGAGGGCACTGAAGCTTTCTTT. The encoded protein is CASSQGEEGTEAFF.

This rearrangement joins TRBV12-3 or TRBV12-4 to TRBJ1-4; 7 positions match TRBD1. V lost 5 bases to trimming and J lost 10 bases; unmatched junction nucleotides: 4. The CDR3 runs to 12 residues. Here the CDR3 DNA reads TGTGCCAGCAGTCAGGGGGTGGGAAAACTGTTTTTT. Amino acids: CASSQGVGKLFF.

This chain connects TRBV28 to TRBJ2-3; the D is unclear. This CDR3 is built from 16 residues. The V gene's germline CDR1 is MDHEN and CDR2 SYDVKM. The germline V and J ends were trimmed by 2 bases and 1 base, with 13 bases remaining between them. The CDR3 sequence: CASSLGRTSRTDTQYF. The CDR3 coding sequence is TGTGCCAGCAGTTTAGGCAGAACTTCTCGCACAGATACGCAGTATTTT.

The chain has TRBV6-6 and TRBJ2-1; possibly TRBD1 or TRBD2 for D (5 bases each). V lost 6 bases to trimming and J lost 2 bases, with 14 bases between them. Germline V gene lookup returns CDR1 MNHNY and CDR2 SVGAGI (reference sequence). This CDR3 has 15 amino acids. CDR3 bases: TGTGCCAGCAGAAACTGGGACGAAACCTACAATGAGCAGTTCTTC. It specifies CASRNWDETYNEQFF.

The chain couples TRBV24-1 to TRBJ1-1; D remains ambiguous. V lost 10 bases and J 5 bases, leaving 16 bases between the germline ends. Germline CDR1 is KGHDR and CDR2 is SFDVKD. The CDR3 has 13 residues. The CDR3 DNA reads as TGTGCCACACGACCCCCTTTGGGTACTGAAGCTTTCTTT. Its protein is CATRPPLGTEAFF.

This chain links TRBV3-1 (or the pseudogene TRBV3-2) with TRBJ2-7, with a weak D call TRBD1 (6 bases). The CDR3 is 16 residues long. Looked up from germline, CDR1 is LGHDT and CDR2 is YNNKEL (reference sequence). V was shortened by 0 bases and J by 7 bases, with 19 bases between the two germline ends. CDR3 bases: TGTGCCAGCAGCCAAGATAGGATAGCAGGGGACGCGGAGCAGTACTTC. Encoded protein: CASSQDRIAGDAEQYF.

The chain uses TRBV6-4 and TRBJ1-2; a weak D match, TRBD1 (6 bases). Germline V CDR1 and CDR2: MRHNA, SNTAGT. The CDR3 runs 16 residues. The ends were cut back, 6 bases at V and 7 bases at J, with 24 bases in the middle. CDR3 nucleotides: TGTGCCAGCAGCACTCAAGGGGGAGGAAAGGTGGTTGGCTACACCTTC. Translation gives CASSTQGGGKVVGYTF.

CDR3: CASSSTWSSYNEQFF. The CDR3 region has the DNA TGTGCCAGTAGTAGCACTTGGAGCTCCTACAATGAGCAGTTCTTC. The rearrangement links TRBV19 to TRBJ2-1; D unclear. The CDR3 is 15 amino acids. Germline CDR1 reads LNHDA; CDR2 reads SQIVND (reference sequence). V shed 4 bases and J shed 0 bases, with 10 bases lying between them.

This chain links TRBV7-8 with TRBJ2-6; 8 bases agree with TRBD1. V gave up 5 bases and J gave up 1 base; unmatched junction bases: 10. The CDR3 runs 18 residues. In germline, CDR1 is SGHVS, CDR2 FQNEAQ. For the CDR3, the DNA is TGTGCCAGCAGCCCCGGACAGGGACTTAGATCTGGGGCCAACGTCCTGACTTTC. It translates to CASSPGQGLRSGANVLTF.

The gene calls are TRBV9 and TRBJ2-1; TRBD2 might be the D (6 bases). Germline loops: CDR1 SGDLS, CDR2 YYNGEE. CDR3 length: 14 amino acids. Trimming stripped 3 bases from V and 8 bases from J, with 15 bases between. In nucleotides, the CDR3 is TGTGCCAGCAGCGCGTGGGGAGGTGGGGATGAGCAGTTCTTC. This codes for CASSAWGGGDEQFF.

The chain combines TRBV2 with TRBJ2-1; weak D call: TRBD2 (7 bases). V dropped 8 bases and J dropped 3 bases, with 11 bases sitting between them. Germline CDR1 and CDR2: SNHLY and FYNNEI. The CDR3 is made up of 13 amino acids. CDR3 protein: CASGGANYNEQFF. In DNA form, the CDR3 reads TGTGCCAGCGGGGGGGCTAACTACAATGAGCAGTTCTTC. The whole variable domain, filled in from reference TRBV2 and TRBJ2-1, reads EPEVTQTPSHQVTQMGQEVILRCVPISNHLYFYWYRQILGQKVEFLVSFYNNEISEKSEIFDDQFSVERPDGSNFTLKIRSTKLEDSAMYFCASGGANYNEQFFGPGTRLTVL.

The CDR3 DNA reads TGTGCCAGCAGCTTGCTCGCGGGGGCGAGCACTGAAGCTTTCTTT. It specifies CASSLLAGASTEAFF. V is TRBV5-6 and J is TRBJ1-1; D perhaps matches TRBD1 (6 bases). V was clipped by 1 base and J by 4 bases, with 14 bases between them. CDR3 length equals 15 residues. Looked up from germline, CDR1 is SGHDT and CDR2 is YYEEEE. Full variable domain (outside the CDR3, taken from reference TRBV5-6 and TRBJ1-1): DAGVTQSPTHLIKTRGQQVTLRCSPKSGHDTVSWYQQALGQGPQFIFQYYEEEERQRGNFPDRFSGHQFPNYSSELNVNALLLGDSALYLCASSLLAGASTEAFFGQGTRLTVV.

The chain is built from TRBV28 and TRBJ2-7, with 15 bases that match TRBD2. From germline, CDR1 is MDHEN and CDR2 SYDVKM. V lost 4 bases, J lost 13 bases, and 8 bases stayed unmatched. This CDR3 contains 14 residues. CDR3 nucleotide sequence: TGTGCCAGCAGTTCGGGGACTAGCGGGGGGATTTTATACTTC. As protein: CASSSGTSGGILYF.

This clone was seen just once. This chain uses TRBV5-1 with TRBJ2-5; D remains ambiguous. The CDR3 is made up of 15 amino acids. V was clipped by 5 bases and J by 1 base, with 15 bases between them. Germline assignment: CDR1 SGHRS and CDR2 YFSETQ. The CDR3, as DNA: TGCGCCAGCAGATCCTCTTCGGCAGCCCAAGAGACCCAGTACTTC. Translated: CASRSSSAAQETQYF.

The chain uses TRBV2 and TRBJ2-7; D call uncertain. The germline gives CDR1 SNHLY, CDR2 FYNNEI. Trimming took off 1 base at V and 7 bases at J, with 5 bases between the two ends. The length of the CDR3 is 11 residues. The CDR3 sequence is CASSEVWEQYF. Written as DNA, the CDR3 is TGTGCCAGCAGTGAAGTTTGGGAGCAGTACTTC.

This sequence joins TRBV28 and TRBJ1-6, with a possible D match to TRBD1 (5 bases). CDR3 length: 17 amino acids. Germline V gene lookup returns CDR1 MDHEN and CDR2 SYDVKM. Trimming stripped 6 bases from V and 1 base from J, with 16 bases between. The CDR3 nucleotides read TGTGCCAGCAGCCCGGGGGGGGGTTGGTCCTATAATTCACCCCTCCACTTT. Residues: CASSPGGGWSYNSPLHF.

The chain recombines TRBV7-9 with TRBJ1-1; D perhaps matches TRBD1 (5 bases). V was cut by 2 bases and J by 3 bases, with 10 bases left in between. This CDR3 has 14 amino acids. Germline V gene sequence: CDR1 SEHNR, CDR2 FQNEAQ (reference sequence). CDR3 amino acids: CASSLSRDYTEAFF. The CDR3 region has the DNA TGTGCCAGCAGCTTATCCAGGGACTACACTGAAGCTTTCTTT. Full variable domain (remainder filled in from reference TRBV7-9 and TRBJ1-1): DTGVSQNPRHKITKRGQNVTFRCDPISEHNRLYWYRQTLGQGPEFLTYFQNEAQLEKSRLLSDRFSAERPKGSFSTLEIQRTEQGDSAMYLCASSLSRDYTEAFFGQGTRLTVV.

The chain combines TRBV19 with TRBJ1-4; TRBD1 matches 7 bases. Per germline, CDR1 LNHDA and CDR2 SQIVND (reference sequence). The length of the CDR3 is 13 residues. V was pared by 5 bases and J by 7 bases, with 4 bases of the junction left unmatched. The CDR3 loop reads CASSWRDSEKLFF. The CDR3 bases are TGTGCCAGTAGTTGGCGGGACAGTGAAAAACTGTTTTTT.